The 14 T cell receptor beta chains in this list originate from one sample, sequenced in a study of T cells expressing NK-cell markers. After re-calling the 5' RACE reads, TCRdb lists one entry per CDR3 protein, DNA absent. Its listing shows over 250,000 distinct CDR3 sequences. Sequenced material: blood T cells: a sorted CD56 or NKG2C T cell subset, CD4+ or CD8+ T cells, or bulk PBMC T cells (not recorded which). The source of these receptors is a woman aged 18 to 75 in good health.

This sequence joins TRBV29-1 and TRBJ2-2; TCRdb calls TRBD2, which cannot be checked without DNA. This CDR3 is 13 amino acids long. The germline CDR1 and CDR2 sequences are SQVTM and ANQGSEA. The CDR3: CSSRDLNTGELFF.

This sequence joins TRBV9 and TRBJ2-1; TCRdb's D gene call, TRBD2, goes unchecked for lack of DNA. Germline CDR1 SGDLS, CDR2 YYNGEE. The CDR3 length is 16 residues. This CDR3 reads CASSPTTAGGYNEQFF.

This rearrangement joins TRBV7-2 to TRBJ2-3; TCRdb names TRBD2, which stays unverified in the absence of DNA. Germline CDR1 reads SGHTA; CDR2 reads FQGNSA. The length of the CDR3 is 15 residues. Here the CDR3 reads CATSGRAVATDTQYF.

CDR3 region: CASCGDSGNTIYF. The chain is built from TRBV6-1 and TRBJ1-3. Germline V gives CDR1 MNHNS, CDR2 SASEGT. This CDR3 region has 13 residues.

The chain links TRBV20-1 to TRBJ2-1; TCRdb gives TRBD1 as the D gene, but with no DNA this cannot be confirmed. The CDR3 spans 13 residues. Germline V gene lookup returns CDR1 DFQATT and CDR2 SNEGSKA (reference sequence). The CDR3 is CSAPGGYYNEQFF.

This chain connects TRBV19 to TRBJ1-5; there is no DNA to check the TCRdb D call of TRBD1. The germline gives CDR1 LNHDA, CDR2 SQIVND (reference sequence). This CDR3 comprises 14 residues. The CDR3 here is CASTDPGINQPQHF.

V usage is TRBV20-1 and J usage is TRBJ2-1; the TRBD2 assignment by TCRdb is unverifiable without DNA. There are 13 residues in the CDR3. Germline V gives CDR1 DFQATT, CDR2 SNEGSKA (reference sequence). The CDR3 loop reads CSNLAGSYNEQFF.

This sequence joins TRBV4-3 and TRBJ2-7; TCRdb reports TRBD2, a call that lacks DNA to check it against. This CDR3 is 15 amino acids long. From germline, CDR1 is LGHNA and CDR2 YSLEER. The CDR3 here is CASSQDEGRDYEQYF.

V gene TRBV7-7 combines with J gene TRBJ2-3. Germline CDR1 and CDR2: SSHAT and FNYEAQ (reference sequence). The CDR3 length is 15 residues. This CDR3 is CASSLNDESTDTQYF.

This chain uses TRBV27 with TRBJ2-1; TCRdb's D gene call, TRBD2, goes unchecked for lack of DNA. The CDR3 spans 17 residues. Germline-derived CDR1 and CDR2 are MNHEY and SMNVEV (reference sequence). CDR3 region: CASSLRELAGTYNEQFF.

The rearrangement links TRBV21-1 to TRBJ2-3; TCRdb's assignment of TRBD1 cannot be checked, as there is no DNA. TRBV21-1 represents a pseudogene. The CDR3 runs 16 residues. Here the CDR3 reads CASSKERGGRGDTQYF.

The chain uses TRBV4-3 and TRBJ1-2. This CDR3 is 15 amino acids long. The germline V gene has CDR1 LGHNA and CDR2 YSLEER. The CDR3 here is CASSQALPANYGYTF.

The chain carries TRBV12-3 or TRBV12-4 and TRBJ1-3. The CDR3 has 11 amino acids. The CDR3 protein is CASSKRNTIYF.

This chain connects TRBV9 to TRBJ2-1; checking the TCRdb D call of TRBD1 is not possible without DNA. The CDR3 spans 15 residues. Germline V gene data show CDR1 as SGDLS and CDR2 as YYNGEE. CDR3 region: CASSDLGRQGLEQFF. Combining the CDR3 with reference TRBV9 and TRBJ2-1 gives the whole variable domain DSGVTQTPKHLITATGQRVTLRCSPRSGDLSVYWYQQSLDQGLQFLIQYYNGEERAKGNILERFSAQQFPDLHSELNLSSLELGDSALYFCASSDLGRQGLEQFFGPGTRLTVL.